This entry lists 11 T cell receptor beta chains sequenced from one sample in a study of cytotoxic CD8 clonotypes in ibrutinib-treated CLL. Here immunoSEQ multiplex PCR was the method, and the copy in TCRdb shows in-frame clones only, minus some. The table shows 50,000 or so clones, with roughly three fifths occurring only once. The source material was PBMCs, sampled after 24 months of ibrutinib treatment. Source of these receptors: a human donor with chronic lymphocytic leukemia.

The rearrangement joins TRBV10-2 to TRBJ1-4; D remains unclear. CDR1 is WSHSY, CDR2 SAAADI, per germline. Trimming left V 7 bases short and J 7 bases short, with 13 bases between. The CDR3 runs to 13 residues. CDR3 sequence: CASTSQRSEKLFF. Written as DNA, the CDR3 is TGCGCCAGCACATCACAGAGAAGTGAAAAACTGTTTTTT.

This clone was observed once. The V call is TRBV6-4, the J call TRBJ1-2; the D is unclear. Germline CDR1 reads MRHNA; CDR2 reads SNTAGT. Trimming stripped 8 bases from V and 5 bases from J, with 21 bases between. The CDR3 has 15 amino acids. DNA for the CDR3: TGTGCCAGCCCTGGGCCGACCATACCTCCTTATGGCTACACCTTC. Translated, it gives CASPGPTIPPYGYTF.

CDR3 in amino acids: CASSLGGNSPLHF. The CDR3, as DNA: TGTGCCAGCAGCTTAGGGGGTAATTCACCCCTCCACTTT. This chain connects TRBV5-6 to TRBJ1-6, with a possible D match to TRBD1 (6 bases). The CDR3 is made up of 13 amino acids. Germline V gene data show CDR1 as SGHDT and CDR2 as YYEEEE. V was clipped by 2 bases and J by 6 bases, with 6 bases between them.

The chain combines TRBV29-1 with TRBJ1-3; D gene ambiguous. Germline CDR1 reads SQVTM; CDR2 reads ANQGSEA. The CDR3 consists of 14 residues. Trimming pared 6 bases from V and 0 bases from J, leaving 12 bases between. CDR3 loop: CSVGLQSSGNTIYF. The CDR3 DNA follows: TGCAGCGTGGGTCTACAAAGCTCTGGAAACACCATATATTTT.

This chain links TRBV4-1 with TRBJ2-7, with 7 nucleotides matching TRBD2. The CDR3 is made up of 15 amino acids. Germline lookup yields CDR1 MGHRA and CDR2 YSYEKL. With 1 base clipped from V and 2 bases from J, the junction kept 5 bases outside the gene matches. The CDR3 bases are TGCGCCAGCAGCCAAGGCGGGGGAAAAACCTACGAGCAGTACTTC. This sequence encodes CASSQGGGKTYEQYF.

This clone was seen many times. The same CDR3 is also encoded by other DNA sequences in this sample. The chain is built from TRBV7-6 and TRBJ2-7; 8 bases align to TRBD1. CDR1 and CDR2 (germline): SGHVS, FNYEAQ. The V gene end was trimmed by 2 bases and the J gene end by 7 bases; junction bases not matched to a gene: 10. The CDR3 extends over 15 amino acids. The CDR3 DNA sequence: TGTGCCAGCAGCTTAATGGGGCAGGGGGCGGGTGAGCAGTACTTC. Its translation is CASSLMGQGAGEQYF.

This sequence joins TRBV5-4 and TRBJ1-1; D ambiguous. CDR3 length equals 13 residues. V lost 4 bases, J lost 2 bases, and 9 bases lay in between. Germline V CDR1 and CDR2: SGHNT, YYREEE (reference sequence). In nucleotides, the CDR3 is TGTGCCAGCAGCACAGACACAAACACTGAAGCTTTCTTT. Encoded protein: CASSTDTNTEAFF.

This clone was seen more than once but under ten times. This chain joins TRBV19 and TRBJ1-2; 8 bases map to TRBD1. J was trimmed by 8 bases and V by 7 bases; bases with no gene match: 15. This CDR3 contains 15 residues. Germline V gene lookup returns CDR1 LNHDA and CDR2 SQIVND (reference sequence). DNA for the CDR3: TGTGCCAGTAAGGGGTGGACAGGGCCCACGGGGGGCTACACCTTC. It translates to CASKGWTGPTGGYTF.

The chain couples TRBV10-3 to TRBJ2-7; weak D call: TRBD2 (5 bases). The germline V gene has CDR1 ENHRY and CDR2 SYGVKD. The CDR3 covers 14 residues. V was cut by 0 bases and J by 6 bases, with 12 bases left in between. For the CDR3, the DNA is TGTGCCATCAGTGAGTCGGGCGGACTGGGCGAGCAGTACTTC. Residues: CAISESGGLGEQYF.

J is TRBJ1-1 and V is TRBV6-1; D perhaps matches TRBD1 (5 bases). The CDR3 has 13 amino acids. The germline CDR1 and CDR2 sequences are MNHNS and SASEGT. Trimming took 2 bases from V and 5 from J, leaving 9 bases between them. CDR3 DNA: TGTGCCAGCAGTGAACAGGGTAGGACTGAAGCTTTCTTT. Amino acid sequence: CASSEQGRTEAFF.

This chain uses TRBV5-4 with TRBJ1-2, with D possibly TRBD1 on 6 matching bases. The CDR3 contains 17 residues. Germline V gene data show CDR1 as SGHNT and CDR2 as YYREEE (reference sequence). Deletions cut 4 bases from V and 0 bases from J, with 19 bases between. The chain's CDR3 is CASSPGGGPPANYGYTF. As DNA, the CDR3 is TGTGCCAGCAGCCCGGGGGGGGGCCCCCCAGCTAACTATGGCTACACCTTC.